The subject of this entry is one T cell receptor (beta chain). Its antigen is undetermined. V lost 0 bases to trimming and J lost 5 bases, with 13 bases between them. CDR1 and CDR2 from the germline V gene are LNHNV and YYDKDF (reference sequence). The CDR3 has 15 amino acids. These data are taken from a study of graft-versus-host responses after intestinal transplantation. Overall study: Transplant types were multivisceral, liver-intestinal, or isolated intestinal. Anti-thymocyte globulin was used for induction in all recipients, who then took tacrolimus and steroids for 3 to 4 years.

Regarding the study as a whole: Association was observed between peak circulating GvH clone levels and early post-transplant HvG declines.

Libraries were prepared by immunoSEQ multiplex PCR; TCRdb keeps only in-frame clonotypes and omits some of them. The sample holds roughly 120,000 clones; around 90% are singletons and the top ten take 0.2% to 0.25%. This receptor was identified in a human donor who was the organ donor for an intestinal transplant. Here the sequenced sample was unstimulated CD4+ T cells sorted from spleen or lymph node cells, taken before transplant. This chain uses TRBV15 with TRBJ2-5; D tentatively fits TRBD1 or TRBD2 (5 bases each). The CDR3 DNA is TGTGCCACCAGCAGAGATCGGGACCTTGGGGAGACCCAGTACTTC. Translation: CATSRDRDLGETQYF.